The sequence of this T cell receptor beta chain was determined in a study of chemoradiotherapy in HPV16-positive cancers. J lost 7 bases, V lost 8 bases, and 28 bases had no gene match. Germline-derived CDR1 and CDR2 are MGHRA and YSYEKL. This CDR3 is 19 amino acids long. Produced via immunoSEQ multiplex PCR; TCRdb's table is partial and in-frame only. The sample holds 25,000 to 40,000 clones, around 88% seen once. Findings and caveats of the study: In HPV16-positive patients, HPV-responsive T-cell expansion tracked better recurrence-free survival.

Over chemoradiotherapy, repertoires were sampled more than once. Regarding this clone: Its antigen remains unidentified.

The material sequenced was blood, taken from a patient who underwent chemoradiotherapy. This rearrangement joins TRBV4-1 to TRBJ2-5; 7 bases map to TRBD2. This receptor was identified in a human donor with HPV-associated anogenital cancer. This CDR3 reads CASGLTPFRRAGPTGTQYF. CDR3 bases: TGCGCCAGCGGCCTCACCCCATTCCGAAGAGCGGGGCCGACGGGGACCCAGTACTTC.